This TCR beta chain was sequenced during a study of naive and memory T cell subsets. The V gene's germline CDR1 is LGHNA and CDR2 YNFKEQ. CDR3 size: 16 residues. The V and J ends lost 1 base and 5 bases respectively, with 17 bases between them. This clonotype was counted at least ten times. TCR cDNA received a 3' ligated oligonucleotide that carried a UMI. Ligated cDNA underwent four rounds of PCR with nested alpha and beta constant region primers and SP2. TCRdb reprocessed the 5' RACE reads via MiXCR and lists one record per CDR3 protein. The sample lists about 57,000 distinct CDR3 sequences, around 7.3% occurring once.

The chain joins TRBV4-2 to TRBJ1-1; D call uncertain. This sequence was found in a female donor in good health. CDR3 loop: CASSQAFVEGATEAFF. As DNA, the CDR3 is TGTGCCAGCAGCCAAGCCTTCGTCGAGGGCGCGACTGAAGCTTTCTTT.